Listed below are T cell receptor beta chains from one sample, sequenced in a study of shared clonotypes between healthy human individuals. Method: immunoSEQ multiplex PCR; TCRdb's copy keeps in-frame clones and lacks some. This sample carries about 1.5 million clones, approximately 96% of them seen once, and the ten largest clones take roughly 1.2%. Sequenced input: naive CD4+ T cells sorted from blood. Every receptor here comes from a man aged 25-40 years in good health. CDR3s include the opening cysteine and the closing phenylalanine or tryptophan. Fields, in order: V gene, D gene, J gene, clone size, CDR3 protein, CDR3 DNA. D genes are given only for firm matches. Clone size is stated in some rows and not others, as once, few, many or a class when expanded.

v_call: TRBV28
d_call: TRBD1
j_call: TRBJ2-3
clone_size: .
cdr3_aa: CASSLWTGGPSTDTQYF
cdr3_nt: TGTGCCAGCAGTTTGTGGACAGGGGGTCCTAGCACAGATACGCAGTATTTT

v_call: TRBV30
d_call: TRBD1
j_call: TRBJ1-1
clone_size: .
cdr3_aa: CAWSKALRSGTVF
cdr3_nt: TGTGCCTGGAGTAAAGCCTTGAGGTCCGGGACAGTTTTT

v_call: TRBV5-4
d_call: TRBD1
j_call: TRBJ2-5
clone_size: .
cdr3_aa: CASSLEGQRRGSQYF
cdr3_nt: TGTGCCAGCAGCTTGGAGGGACAGCGCAGAGGGTCCCAGTACTTC

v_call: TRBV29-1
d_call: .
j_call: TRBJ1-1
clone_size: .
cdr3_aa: CSVDRNTEAFF
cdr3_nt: TGCAGCGTAGACAGGAACACTGAAGCTTTCTTT

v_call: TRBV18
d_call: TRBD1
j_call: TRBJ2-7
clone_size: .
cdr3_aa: CASSRLDRGEQYF
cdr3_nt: TGTGCCAGCTCACGTCTCGACAGGGGCGAGCAGTACTTC

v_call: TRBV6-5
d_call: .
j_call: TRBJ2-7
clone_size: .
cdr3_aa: CASRKGVDYF
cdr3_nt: TGTGCCAGCAGAAAGGGGGTTGATTACTTC

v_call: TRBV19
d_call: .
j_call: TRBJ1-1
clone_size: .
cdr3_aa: CASKFRQANTEAFF
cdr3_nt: TGTGCCAGTAAGTTCAGGCAGGCGAACACTGAAGCTTTCTTT

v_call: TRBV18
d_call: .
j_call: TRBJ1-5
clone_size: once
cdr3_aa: CASSPQGGNQPQHF
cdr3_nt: TGTGCCAGCTCACCTCAGGGAGGGAATCAGCCCCAGCATTTT

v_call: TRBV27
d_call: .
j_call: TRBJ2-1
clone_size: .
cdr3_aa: CASSKGYGGPFKHNEQFF
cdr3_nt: TGTGCCAGCAGTAAGGGGTATGGCGGTCCGTTTAAGCACAATGAGCAGTTCTTC

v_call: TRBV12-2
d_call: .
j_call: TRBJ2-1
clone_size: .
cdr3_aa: CASLHNWGEQGTVGREQFF
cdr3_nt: TGTGCAAGTCTACACAACTGGGGGGAGCAGGGTACAGTGGGACGTGAGCAGTTCTTC

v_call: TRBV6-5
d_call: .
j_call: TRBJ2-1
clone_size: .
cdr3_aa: CASSYFRGATYNEQFF
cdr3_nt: TGTGCCAGCAGTTACTTCAGGGGGGCGACCTACAATGAGCAGTTCTTC

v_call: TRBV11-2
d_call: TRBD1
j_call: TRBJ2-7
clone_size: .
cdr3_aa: CASSSFLQGASDEQYF
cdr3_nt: TGTGCCAGCAGCTCCTTCCTACAGGGGGCGAGCGACGAGCAGTACTTC

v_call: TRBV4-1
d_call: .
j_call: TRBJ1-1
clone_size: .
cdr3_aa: CASSQGRRAVNTEAFF
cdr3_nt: TGCGCCAGCAGCCAAGGGCGGCGGGCGGTGAACACTGAAGCTTTCTTT

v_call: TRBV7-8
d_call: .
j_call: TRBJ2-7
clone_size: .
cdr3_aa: CASSPRPGPITEQYF
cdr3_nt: TGTGCCAGCAGCCCCAGACCGGGACCGATTACCGAGCAGTACTTC

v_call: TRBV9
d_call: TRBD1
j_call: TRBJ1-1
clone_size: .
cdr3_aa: CASSAKQGAPTEAFF
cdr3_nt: TGTGCCAGCAGCGCGAAACAGGGGGCGCCCACTGAAGCTTTCTTT

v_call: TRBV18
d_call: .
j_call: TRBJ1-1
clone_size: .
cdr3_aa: CASSLRQGGKTEAFF
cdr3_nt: TGTGCCAGCTCACTACGTCAGGGAGGTAAAACTGAAGCTTTCTTT

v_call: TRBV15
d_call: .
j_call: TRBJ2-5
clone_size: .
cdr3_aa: CATSRDGTDQETQYF
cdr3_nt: TGTGCCACCAGCAGAGACGGGACGGACCAAGAGACCCAGTACTTC

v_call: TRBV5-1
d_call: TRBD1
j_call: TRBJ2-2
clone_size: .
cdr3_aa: CASTHSGGFGELFF
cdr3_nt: TGCGCCAGCACCCACTCAGGGGGCTTCGGGGAGCTGTTTTTT

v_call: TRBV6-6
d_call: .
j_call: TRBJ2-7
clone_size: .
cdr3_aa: CASSSGASRYEQYF
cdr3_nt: TGTGCCAGCAGTTCCGGGGCTAGCCGCTACGAGCAGTACTTC

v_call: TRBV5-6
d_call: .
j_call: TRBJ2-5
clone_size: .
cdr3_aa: CASRSRGLETQYF
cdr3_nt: TGTGCCAGCAGATCCAGGGGATTGGAGACCCAGTACTTC

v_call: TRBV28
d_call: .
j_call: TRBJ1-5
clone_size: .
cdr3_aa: CASGGPLGNQPQHF
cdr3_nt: TGTGCCAGCGGCGGGCCTTTGGGCAATCAGCCCCAGCATTTT

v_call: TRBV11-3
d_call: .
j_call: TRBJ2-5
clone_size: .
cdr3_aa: CASSLDPTGQTQYF
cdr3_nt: TGTGCCAGCAGCTTAGATCCCACAGGACAGACCCAGTACTTC

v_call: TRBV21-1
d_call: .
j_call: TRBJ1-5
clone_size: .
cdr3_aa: CASHYDRGNQPQHF
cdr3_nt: TGTGCCAGCCACTACGACAGGGGCAATCAGCCCCAGCATTTT

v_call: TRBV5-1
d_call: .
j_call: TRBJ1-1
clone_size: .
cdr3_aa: CASGEDTEAFF
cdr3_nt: TGCGCCAGCGGGGAGGACACTGAAGCTTTCTTT

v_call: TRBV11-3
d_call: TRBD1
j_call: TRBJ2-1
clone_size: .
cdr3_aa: CASSLTGQVYNEQFF
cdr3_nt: TGTGCCAGCAGCTTAACGGGACAGGTGTACAATGAGCAGTTCTTC

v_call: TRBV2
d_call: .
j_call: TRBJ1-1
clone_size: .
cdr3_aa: CASNPLTRNTEAFF
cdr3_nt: TGTGCCAGCAACCCCCTGACGAGGAACACTGAAGCTTTCTTT

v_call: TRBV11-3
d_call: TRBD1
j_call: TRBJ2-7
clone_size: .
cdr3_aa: CASSTTGGYEQYF
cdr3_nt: TGTGCCAGCAGCACGACAGGGGGCTACGAGCAGTACTTC

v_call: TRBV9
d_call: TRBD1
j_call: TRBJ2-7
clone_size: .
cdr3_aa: CASSPDRGVYQQYF
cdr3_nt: TGTGCCAGCAGCCCCGACAGGGGGGTCTATCAGCAGTACTTC

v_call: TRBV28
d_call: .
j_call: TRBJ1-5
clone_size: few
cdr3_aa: CASSFRGDQPQHF
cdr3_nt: TGTGCCAGCAGTTTTCGGGGGGATCAGCCCCAGCATTTT

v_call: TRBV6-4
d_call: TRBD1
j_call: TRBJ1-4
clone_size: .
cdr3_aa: CASSVDLERGRTGKLFF
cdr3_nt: TGTGCCAGCAGTGTCGATCTAGAGAGGGGGCGGACCGGGAAACTGTTTTTT

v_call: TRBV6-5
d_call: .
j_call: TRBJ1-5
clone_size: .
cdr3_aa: CASSPSGAGQPQHF
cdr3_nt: TGTGCCAGCAGTCCTTCAGGGGCAGGACAGCCCCAGCATTTT

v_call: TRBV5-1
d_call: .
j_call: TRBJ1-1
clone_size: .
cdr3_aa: CASSLAPQQNTEAFF
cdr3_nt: TGCGCCAGCAGCTTGGCCCCCCAACAGAACACTGAAGCTTTCTTT

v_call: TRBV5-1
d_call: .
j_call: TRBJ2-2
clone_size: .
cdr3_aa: CASSRSSGELFF
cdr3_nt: TGCGCCAGCAGCCGTTCGAGCGGGGAGCTGTTTTTT

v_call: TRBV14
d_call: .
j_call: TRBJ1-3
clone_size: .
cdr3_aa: CASSPRTPGNTIYF
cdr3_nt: TGTGCCAGCAGCCCTCGGACACCTGGAAACACCATATATTTT

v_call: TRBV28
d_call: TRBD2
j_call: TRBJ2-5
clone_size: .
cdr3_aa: CASSSPSGRDQETQYF
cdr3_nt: TGTGCCAGCAGTTCCCCTAGCGGGAGGGACCAGGAGACCCAGTACTTC

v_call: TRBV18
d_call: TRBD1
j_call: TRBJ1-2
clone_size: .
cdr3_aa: CASSPDRAIGYTF
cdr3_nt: TGTGCCAGCTCACCAGACAGGGCCATTGGCTACACCTTC

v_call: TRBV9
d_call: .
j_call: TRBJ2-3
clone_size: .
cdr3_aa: CASSVAPRQDTQYF
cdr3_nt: TGTGCCAGCAGCGTAGCTCCGAGACAAGATACGCAGTATTTT

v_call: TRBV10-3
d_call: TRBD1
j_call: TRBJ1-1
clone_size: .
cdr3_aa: CAIKRDRGNTEAFF
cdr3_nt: TGTGCCATCAAACGGGACAGGGGGAACACTGAAGCTTTCTTT

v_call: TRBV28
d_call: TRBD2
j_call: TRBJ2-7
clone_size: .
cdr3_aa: CATQSSGSSYEQYF
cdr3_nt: TGTGCCACCCAAAGCAGCGGGAGTTCCTACGAGCAGTACTTC

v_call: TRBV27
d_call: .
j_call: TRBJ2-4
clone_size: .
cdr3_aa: CASSLYSGLGGVAKNIQYF
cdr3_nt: TGTGCCAGCAGTTTATACAGCGGGTTGGGTGGGGTGGCCAAAAACATTCAGTACTTC

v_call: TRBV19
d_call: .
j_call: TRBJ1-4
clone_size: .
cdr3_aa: CASSGQAVGEKLFF
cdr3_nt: TGTGCCAGTAGTGGGCAGGCAGTAGGTGAAAAACTGTTTTTT

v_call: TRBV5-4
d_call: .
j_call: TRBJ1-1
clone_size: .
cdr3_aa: CASSMGSTEAFF
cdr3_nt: TGTGCCAGCAGCATGGGGTCCACTGAAGCTTTCTTT

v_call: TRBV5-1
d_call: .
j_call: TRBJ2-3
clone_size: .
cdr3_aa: CASSLFSGGPKITDTQYF
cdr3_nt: TGCGCCAGCAGCTTGTTTTCAGGCGGCCCAAAGATCACAGATACGCAGTATTTT